These T cell receptor beta chains were read from a single sample in a study of T cells in Graves' hyperthyroidism and ophthalmopathy. TCRdb passed the multiplex PCR reads through MiXCR, listing each CDR3 protein once. The sample holds under 200,000 distinct CDR3 sequences, about 9% seen once. The sequenced sample consisted of blood. The receptors were sampled from a woman aged 18 to 35 with Graves' hyperthyroidism that later progressed to Graves' ophthalmopathy. CDR3s include the opening cysteine and the closing phenylalanine or tryptophan. Each record gives: V gene, D gene, J gene, clone size, CDR3 protein, CDR3 DNA. A D gene is named only where the DNA matches it firmly. The size entry is marked missing in some rows and otherwise reads once, few, many or a size class.

TRBV2	.	TRBJ2-7	many	CASKRASAVHEQYF	TGTGCCAGCAAACGGGCCAGCGCGGTCCACGAGCAGTACTTC
TRBV5-1	TRBD2	TRBJ2-3	many	CASSLELAGGPGDTQYF	TGCGCCAGCAGCTTGGAACTAGCGGGAGGGCCGGGAGATACGCAGTATTTT
TRBV3-1	.	TRBJ1-2	many	CASSQDRGPTNYGYTF	TGTGCCAGCAGCCAAGACAGGGGTCCGACTAACTATGGCTACACCTTC
TRBV9	.	TRBJ1-6	many	CASSDQGNSYNSPLHF	TGTGCCAGCAGCGATCAGGGGAACTCCTATAATTCACCCCTCCACTTT
TRBV20-1	TRBD2	TRBJ2-7	many	CSANYLAGGSPEQYF	TGCAGTGCTAACTATCTAGCGGGAGGTTCCCCCGAGCAGTACTTC
TRBV27	.	TRBJ2-7	many	CASSLSPSDIIYEQYF	TGTGCCAGCAGTTTATCTCCCTCGGACATTATCTACGAGCAGTACTTC
TRBV19	.	TRBJ1-1	many	CASSITTEAFF	TGTGCCAGTAGTATTACGACAGAAGCTTTCTTT
TRBV28	.	TRBJ2-5	many	CASSLAGHRETQYF	TGTGCCAGCAGTTTGGCGGGGCACAGGGAGACCCAGTACTTC
TRBV13	.	TRBJ2-7	many	CASSLMTYEQYF	TGTGCCAGCAGCTTAATGACTTACGAGCAGTACTTC
TRBV2	TRBD1	TRBJ1-5	many	CASSAYRTGSNSNQPQHF	TGTGCCAGCAGCGCCTACCGGACAGGGAGCAATAGCAATCAGCCCCAGCATTTT
TRBV12-3/TRBV12-4	TRBD2	TRBJ2-5	.	CASSSPGLAEETQYF	TGTGCCAGCAGTTCCCCGGGACTAGCGGAAGAGACCCAGTACTTC
TRBV27	.	TRBJ2-1	many	CASSLLGSFGPYNEQFF	TGTGCCAGCAGTTTATTGGGGAGCTTTGGGCCATACAATGAGCAGTTCTTC
TRBV5-4	.	TRBJ1-4	.	CASSTTGNNEKLFF	TGTGCCAGCAGCACAACAGGGAACAATGAAAAACTGTTTTTT
TRBV19	.	TRBJ2-2	.	CASSIVGTGELFF	TGTGCCAGTAGTATCGTCGGCACCGGGGAGCTGTTTTTT
TRBV28	TRBD1	TRBJ1-4	.	CASSPGQVPEKLFF	TGTGCCAGCAGCCCCGGACAGGTTCCTGAAAAACTGTTTTTT
TRBV29-1	TRBD1	TRBJ2-2	many	CSVSTRDRMNTGELFF	TGCAGCGTTTCCACCCGGGACAGGATGAACACCGGGGAGCTGTTTTTT
TRBV4-1	.	TRBJ2-7	.	CASSQAGRSYEQYF	TGCGCCAGCAGCCAAGCCGGGCGCTCCTACGAGCAGTACTTC
TRBV7-8	TRBD2	TRBJ2-3	many	CASSLSLAGGRTDTQYF	TGTGCCAGCAGCTTAAGTTTAGCGGGGGGGCGGACGGATACGCAGTATTTT
TRBV28	.	TRBJ2-1	many	CASTALGDSSYNEQFF	TGTGCCAGCACGGCTTTAGGGGATAGCTCCTACAATGAGCAGTTCTTC
TRBV2	TRBD2	TRBJ2-3	many	CASSGLATDTQYF	TGTGCCAGCAGTGGACTAGCCACAGATACGCAGTATTTT
TRBV9	TRBD2	TRBJ2-7	many	CASSVSWSGSSYEQYF	TGTGCCAGCAGCGTCTCGTGGAGCGGGAGCTCCTACGAGCAGTACTTC
TRBV7-9	TRBD1	TRBJ2-2	many	CASSLGQGLTYNTGELFF	TGTGCCAGCAGCTTGGGACAGGGTCTTACTTATAACACCGGGGAGCTGTTTTTT
TRBV5-6	.	TRBJ2-5	many	CASSPQGGGQETQYF	TGTGCCAGCAGCCCCCAGGGGGGAGGACAAGAGACCCAGTACTTC
TRBV19	TRBD1	TRBJ2-4	.	CASSIGTGGVSSFKNIQYF	TGTGCCAGTAGTATAGGAACAGGGGGAGTTTCGTCATTCAAAAACATTCAGTACTTC
TRBV24-1	.	TRBJ2-5	many	CATSDLRAGEVETQYF	TGTGCCACCAGTGATTTGAGGGCAGGGGAAGTGGAGACCCAGTACTTC
TRBV6-1	.	TRBJ1-2	many	CASRGVQGTVHYGYTF	TGTGCCAGCAGAGGGGTACAGGGAACCGTTCACTATGGCTACACCTTC
TRBV9	TRBD1	TRBJ1-6	many	CASSGTGTVNSPLHF	TGTGCCAGCAGCGGAACCGGGACAGTTAATTCACCCCTCCACTTT
TRBV30	.	TRBJ1-6	.	CAWGQVYNSPLHF	TGTGCCTGGGGTCAGGTATATAATTCACCCCTCCACTTT
TRBV10-1	.	TRBJ2-3	many	CASSESPGLTGTDTQYF	TGCGCCAGCAGTGAGAGTCCGGGACTGACTGGCACAGATACGCAGTATTTT
TRBV12-3/TRBV12-4	.	TRBJ1-1	many	CASSLLGTMTEAFF	TGTGCCAGCAGTTTATTAGGGACGATGACTGAAGCTTTCTTT
TRBV27	TRBD2	TRBJ2-3	many	CASSLWGGGATDTQYF	TGTGCCAGCAGTTTATGGGGGGGGGGAGCGACAGATACGCAGTATTTT
TRBV29-1	TRBD1	TRBJ1-1	many	CSDRVGTVNTEAFF	TGCAGCGACCGGGTTGGGACAGTGAACACTGAAGCTTTCTTT
TRBV5-4	.	TRBJ2-1	few	CASSLQGGPYSEQFF	TGTGCCAGCAGCCTCCAGGGTGGTCCTTACAGTGAGCAGTTCTTC
TRBV5-6	TRBD1	TRBJ2-7	many	CASSLVGQGINEQYF	TGTGCCAGCAGCTTGGTGGGACAGGGCATCAACGAGCAGTACTTC
TRBV27	TRBD2	TRBJ2-1	many	CASNSGSHNEQFF	TGTGCCAGTAATAGCGGGAGCCACAATGAGCAGTTCTTC
TRBV6-1	TRBD1	TRBJ2-7	many	CASSEYGRGYSYEQYF	TGTGCCAGCAGTGAATACGGCAGGGGGTACTCCTACGAGCAGTACTTC